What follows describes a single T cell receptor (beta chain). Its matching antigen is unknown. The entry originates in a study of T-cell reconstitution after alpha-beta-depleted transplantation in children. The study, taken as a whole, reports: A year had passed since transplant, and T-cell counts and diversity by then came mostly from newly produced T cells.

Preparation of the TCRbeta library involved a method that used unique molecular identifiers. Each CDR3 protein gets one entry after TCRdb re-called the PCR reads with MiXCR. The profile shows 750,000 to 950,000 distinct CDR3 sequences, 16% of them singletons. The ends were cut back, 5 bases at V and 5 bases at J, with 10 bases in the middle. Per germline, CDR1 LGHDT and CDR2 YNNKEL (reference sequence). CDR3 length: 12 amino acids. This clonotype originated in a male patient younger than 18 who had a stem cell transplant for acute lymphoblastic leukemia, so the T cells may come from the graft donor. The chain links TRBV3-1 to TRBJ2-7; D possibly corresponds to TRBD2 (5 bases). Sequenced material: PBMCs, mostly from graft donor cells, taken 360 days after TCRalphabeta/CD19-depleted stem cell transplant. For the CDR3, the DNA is TGTGCCAGCAGCGGGGAAGCGGACGAGCAGTACTTC. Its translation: CASSGEADEQYF.